The 30 T cell receptor beta chains in this list originate from one sample, sequenced in a study of Graves' ophthalmopathy and Graves' hyperthyroidism. Beta-chain TCR CDR3 regions were amplified from RNA transcripts. The workflow started with a first-round RT-PCR run with HTBI primers and then moved on to a second-round multiplex PCR. TCRdb itself ran the multiplex PCR reads through MiXCR, one entry per CDR3 protein. This sample has 400,000 or so distinct CDR3 sequences, with just over 15% found just once. The sequencing input was peripheral blood. The origin of the receptors is a woman aged 18-29 years with stable Graves' hyperthyroidism.

This clonotype has a count of ten or more. The chain couples TRBV5-1 to TRBJ1-1; 10 bases agree with TRBD1. The CDR3 covers 16 residues. V lost 3 bases and J lost 4; bases outside the gene matches: 9. Germline V gene sequence: CDR1 SGHRS, CDR2 YFSETQ. CDR3 nucleotides: TGCGCCAGCAGCTCGGGATCCCGGACAGGGGGCACTGAAGCTTTCTTT. Translated: CASSSGSRTGGTEAFF.

This chain joins TRBV15 and TRBJ2-5, with TRBD2 matching over 14 bases. The germline CDR1 and CDR2 sequences are LNHNV and YYDKDF (reference sequence). The CDR3 is 18 residues long. V lost 2 bases, J lost 5 bases, and 10 bases stayed unmatched. In nucleotides, the CDR3 is TGTGCCACCAGCAGACTTCGGGGGACTAGCGGGGGTGGGGAGACCCAGTACTTC. Its translation is CATSRLRGTSGGGETQYF.

The sample holds one count of this clonotype. Since a much larger clone is just one base distant, this may be a read error. The chain has TRBV9 and TRBJ1-1; D possibly corresponds to TRBD1 (5 bases). Trimming pared 3 bases from V and 4 bases from J, leaving 19 bases between. The germline V gene has CDR1 SGDLS and CDR2 YYNGEE. CDR3 size: 16 residues. The CDR3 loop is CASSGTSGTAVTEAFF. As DNA, the CDR3 is TGTGCCAGCAGCGGTACTTCCGGGACCGCCGTCACTGAAGCTTTCTTT.

This clonotype was counted at least ten times. V is TRBV15 and J is TRBJ2-7, with D perhaps TRBD1 (6 bases). The CDR3 is made up of 14 amino acids. Per the germline V gene, CDR1 is LNHNV and CDR2 is YYDKDF (reference sequence). Trimming took 0 bases from V and 2 from J, leaving 8 bases between them. This CDR3 is CATSRDRTAYEQYF. DNA for the CDR3: TGTGCCACCAGCAGAGACCGGACAGCCTACGAGCAGTACTTC.

This clonotype was recorded many times. The chain combines TRBV24-1 with TRBJ2-4; unclear D gene. Per the germline V gene, CDR1 is KGHDR and CDR2 is SFDVKD. V lost 6 bases to trimming and J lost 0 bases, with 11 bases between them. CDR3 size: 15 residues. CDR3 amino acids: CATSSATLAKNIQYF. As DNA, the CDR3 is TGTGCCACCAGTTCTGCCACATTAGCCAAAAACATTCAGTACTTC.

There are many counts of this clonotype. J is TRBJ2-1 and V is TRBV6-2 or TRBV6-3; D might be TRBD2 (5 bases). CDR3 length: 13 residues. Germline CDR1 is MNHEY and CDR2 is SVGEGT. Trimming took 6 bases from V and 1 from J, leaving 7 bases between them. The CDR3 coding sequence is TGTGCCAGCAGCGGGGTTTCCTACAATGAGCAGTTCTTC. The encoded protein is CASSGVSYNEQFF.

This clonotype was observed at least ten times. The chain uses TRBV6-5 and TRBJ2-7; 9 positions match TRBD1. Germline V gene data show CDR1 as MNHEY and CDR2 as SVGAGI. The CDR3 extends over 17 amino acids. J was trimmed by 3 bases and V by 1 base; bases with no gene match: 10. CDR3 sequence reads: CASSYWWGQGFFYEQYF. For the CDR3, the DNA is TGTGCCAGCAGTTACTGGTGGGGACAGGGATTCTTCTACGAGCAGTACTTC.

This clonotype was picked up many times. V is TRBV5-6 and J is TRBJ1-1; 7 nucleotides line up with TRBD1. Losses at the gene ends were 5 bases for V and 0 bases for J; bases not matched to a gene: 7. The length of the CDR3 is 15 residues. From germline, CDR1 is SGHDT and CDR2 YYEEEE. The DNA of the CDR3 is TGTGCCAGCAGTCCTCAGGGGGGGCTGAACACTGAAGCTTTCTTT. It yields the protein CASSPQGGLNTEAFF. Variable domain in full (rest from reference TRBV5-6 and TRBJ1-1): DAGVTQSPTHLIKTRGQQVTLRCSPKSGHDTVSWYQQALGQGPQFIFQYYEEEERQRGNFPDRFSGHQFPNYSSELNVNALLLGDSALYLCASSPQGGLNTEAFFGQGTRLTVV.

Of note for this clonotype: A much larger clone lies one base from this, so it may be a read error. The CDR3 loop is CASSAQEVGGYTF. CDR3 bases: TGTGCCAGCTCAGCCCAGGAGGTGGGCGGCTACACCTTC. The chain couples TRBV18 to TRBJ1-2; D unresolved. Germline V gives CDR1 KGHSH, CDR2 LQKENI. The CDR3 is 13 amino acids. Trimming shortened V by 5 bases and J by 8 bases, and 15 bases separated the two germline ends.

This clonotype was counted a few times. The chain uses TRBV7-2 and TRBJ2-2; TRBD2 agrees at 9 bases. Germline V gene sequence: CDR1 SGHTA, CDR2 FQGNSA. CDR3 size: 14 residues. V shed 2 bases, J shed 11 bases, and the junction held 6 bases outside the gene matches. The CDR3 region has the DNA TGTGCCAGCAGCTTAAAGCGGGGGGCGACCGAGCTGTTTTTT. Protein: CASSLKRGATELFF.

This clonotype was detected many times. The V and J genes are TRBV6-2 or TRBV6-3 and TRBJ2-7, with TRBD1 matching over 10 bases. Trimming cost V 7 bases and J 2 bases; bases outside gene matches: 8. Looked up from germline, CDR1 is MNHEY and CDR2 is SVGEGT. CDR3 length: 15 amino acids. The CDR3 DNA reads TGTGCCAGCATAACCGCCGGGACAGGGGCCTACGAGCAGTACTTC. It codes for CASITAGTGAYEQYF.

This clonotype was recorded at least ten times. The chain has TRBV6-5 and TRBJ1-3; D is undetermined. The CDR3 is 14 amino acids. The V gene lost 2 bases and the J gene lost 0 bases, with 5 bases spanning the gap. Germline lookup yields CDR1 MNHEY and CDR2 SVGAGI. CDR3 residues: CASSYGPSGNTIYF. Written as DNA, the CDR3 is TGTGCCAGCAGTTACGGACCCTCTGGAAACACCATATATTTT.

Many counts were recorded for this clonotype. V gene TRBV11-2 combines with J gene TRBJ1-2; 9 bases align to TRBD1. V dropped 2 bases and J dropped 5; count of bases not matched to a gene: 6. CDR1 SGHAT and CDR2 FQNNGV come from the germline V gene. This CDR3 is 15 amino acids long. The CDR3 nucleotides read TGTGCCAGCAGCTTAAATCGAGGGACAGGGTATGGCTACACCTTC. Its protein is CASSLNRGTGYGYTF.

About this clonotype itself: A read error may produce the germline difference seen at one junction end. The chain links TRBV7-8 to TRBJ2-4; D may be TRBD1 (6 bases). CDR3 length equals 13 residues. Germline CDR1 SGHVS, CDR2 FQNEAQ. CDR3 protein: CASSRATGYIKYF. CDR3 in DNA: TGTGCCAGCAGCCGCGCCACAGGGTACATTAAGTACTTC.

Only a few counts were recorded for this clonotype. The chain links TRBV29-1 to TRBJ2-5; perhaps TRBD1 as D (6 bases). V lost 1 base, J lost 1 base, and 13 bases lay in between. The CDR3 totals 15 residues. Germline CDR1 reads SQVTM; CDR2 reads ANQGSEA. The CDR3 region has the DNA TGCAGCGTTGAAGGATCAGGGGCATTCCAAGAGACCCAGTACTTC. It yields the protein CSVEGSGAFQETQYF.

This clonotype came up many times. This chain links TRBV12-5 with TRBJ1-3; D uncertain. The CDR3 extends over 12 amino acids. V lost 5 bases to trimming and J lost 7 bases, with 9 bases between them. The V gene's germline CDR1 is LGHNT and CDR2 FRNRAP. The CDR3 reads CASGEWTNTIYF. DNA of the CDR3: TGTGCTAGTGGTGAATGGACGAACACCATATATTTT.

This clonotype was recorded many times. The chain employs TRBV20-1 and TRBJ2-7; possible D gene TRBD1, 6 bases. Trimming left V 5 bases short and J 3 bases short, with 8 bases between. The CDR3 is made up of 11 amino acids. Germline assignment: CDR1 DFQATT and CDR2 SNEGSKA (reference sequence). CDR3 in amino acids: CSAPQGYEQYF. As DNA, the CDR3 is TGCAGTGCTCCACAGGGCTACGAGCAGTACTTC.

This clonotype was seen repeatedly, ten times or more. This chain connects TRBV5-1 to TRBJ1-5, with D possibly TRBD1 on 5 matching bases. V was clipped by 0 bases and J by 2 bases, with 9 bases between them. Germline V gene data show CDR1 as SGHRS and CDR2 as YFSETQ. The CDR3 contains 15 residues. The CDR3 coding sequence is TGCGCCAGCAGCTTGGAGGGGATCGGCAATCAGCCCCAGCATTTT. Translation gives CASSLEGIGNQPQHF.

This clonotype has a count of ten or more. The gene calls are TRBV20-1 and TRBJ1-1; the D is unclear. CDR1 is DFQATT and CDR2 is SNEGSKA in the germline V gene (reference sequence). With 4 bases removed from V and 4 bases from J, the gap between germline ends came to 16 bases. The CDR3 contains 14 residues. CDR3 nucleotide sequence: TGCAGTGCTAACAAACTGGACGGAGCCACTGAAGCTTTCTTT. Residues: CSANKLDGATEAFF.

The chain is built from TRBV5-1 and TRBJ2-7, with a tentative D call TRBD1 (6 bases). Germline CDR1 is SGHRS and CDR2 is YFSETQ. Trimming removed 4 bases from V and 0 bases from J, with 11 bases in between. The CDR3 sequence is 14 residues long. The CDR3 coding sequence is TGCGCCAGCAGCCGCAGACAGGCCTCCTACGAGCAGTACTTC. Translating gives CASSRRQASYEQYF.

In its sample, this clonotype was seen a few times. V gene TRBV4-2 combines with J gene TRBJ2-7, with 8 positions matching TRBD2. Germline trimming cut 0 bases from V and 2 bases from J; bases unmatched to any gene: 3. The CDR3 loop spans 15 amino acids. Germline assignment: CDR1 LGHNA and CDR2 YNFKEQ. The DNA for the CDR3 is TGTGCCAGCAGCCAAGAGGTTAGCGGGACCTACGAGCAGTACTTC. Its protein product is CASSQEVSGTYEQYF.

This clonotype showed up just a few times. The chain joins TRBV6-1 to TRBJ2-7; 7 nucleotides match TRBD1. Germline assignment: CDR1 MNHNS and CDR2 SASEGT. The CDR3 length is 15 residues. V dropped 5 bases and J dropped 0; count of bases not matched to a gene: 7. DNA for the CDR3: TGTGCCAGCAGTCCGGGACAGCGCCTCTCCTACGAGCAGTACTTC. It encodes CASSPGQRLSYEQYF.

The CDR3: CASSSSGTSGGANTGELFF. In DNA, the CDR3 is TGTGCCAGCAGTTCCTCCGGGACTAGCGGGGGGGCGAACACCGGGGAGCTGTTTTTT. The chain has TRBV6-2 or TRBV6-3 and TRBJ2-2; TRBD2 aligns across 16 bases. The CDR3 runs 19 residues. CDR1 MNHEY and CDR2 SVGEGT come from the germline V gene. Trimming took 4 bases from V and 0 from J; bases not matched to a gene: 5.

This clonotype was recorded at least ten times. This chain uses TRBV11-2 with TRBJ2-5; no reliable D call. This CDR3 region has 14 residues. Deletions cut 0 bases from V and 5 bases from J, with 10 bases between. Germline CDR1 reads SGHAT; CDR2 reads FQNNGV. CDR3 residues: CASSLEWVGETQYF. The CDR3 DNA sequence: TGTGCCAGCAGCTTAGAATGGGTCGGTGAGACCCAGTACTTC.

This rearrangement joins TRBV4-1 to TRBJ1-5; D remains ambiguous. Germline lookup yields CDR1 MGHRA and CDR2 YSYEKL. V was pared by 4 bases and J by 0 bases, with 7 bases between. The CDR3 sequence is 14 residues long. This chain's CDR3 is CASSLLISNQPQHF. CDR3 in DNA: TGCGCCAGCAGCCTCCTAATTAGCAATCAGCCCCAGCATTTT.

On this clonotype: A much larger clonotype is one base distant, so this may be a read error. The V call is TRBV2, the J call TRBJ1-5; maybe TRBD1 (5 bases). V was pared by 7 bases and J by 6 bases, with 16 bases between. This CDR3 region has 14 residues. Germline V gene data show CDR1 as SNHLY and CDR2 as FYNNEI. The CDR3 DNA reads as TGTGCCAGCATCTTCGAGGGGCAGGTTCAGCCCCAGCATTTT. Translated: CASIFEGQVQPQHF.

This clonotype was recorded many times. The chain joins TRBV6-2 or TRBV6-3 to TRBJ1-5, with D hard to call. Germline-derived CDR1 and CDR2 are MNHEY and SVGEGT. The V and J ends lost 2 bases and 4 bases respectively, with 12 bases between them. There are 15 residues in the CDR3. Written as DNA, the CDR3 is TGTGCCAGCAGTTACCGGAGGGATGGGAATCAGCCCCAGCATTTT. This codes for CASSYRRDGNQPQHF.

This clonotype has a handful of counts. A much larger clonotype is one base distant, so this may be a read error. This rearrangement joins TRBV6-1 to TRBJ1-2; D may be TRBD1 (6 bases). Germline-derived CDR1 and CDR2 are MNHNS and SASEGT. The length of the CDR3 is 13 residues. Trimming cost V 11 bases and J 6 bases, with 19 bases left between them. The CDR3 sequence: CASRSRGKDGYTF. The DNA of the CDR3 is TGTGCCTCCAGATCCAGGGGAAAGGATGGCTACACCTTC.

The V and J genes are TRBV18 and TRBJ1-5; D call uncertain. Looked up from germline, CDR1 is KGHSH and CDR2 is LQKENI. The V and J ends lost 3 bases and 7 bases respectively, with 16 bases between them. The length of the CDR3 is 15 residues. CDR3 residues: CASSPVTVEAQPQHF. The CDR3 region has the DNA TGTGCCAGCTCACCGGTTACAGTGGAAGCGCAGCCCCAGCATTTT.

The V and J genes are TRBV30 and TRBJ2-2; D possibly uses TRBD1 or TRBD2 (5 bases each). Looked up from germline, CDR1 is GTSNPN and CDR2 is SVGIG (reference sequence). V dropped 1 base and J dropped 4 bases, with 7 bases sitting between them. The CDR3 consists of 13 residues. CDR3 coding DNA: TGTGCCTGGAGTGCCGGGACCACCGGGGAGCTGTTTTTT. Translated, it gives CAWSAGTTGELFF. The whole variable domain, filled in from reference TRBV30 and TRBJ2-2, reads SQTIHQWPATLVQPVGSPLSLECTVEGTSNPNLYWYRQAAGRGLQLLFYSVGIGQISSEVPQNLSASRPQDRQFILSSKKLLLSDSGFYLCAWSAGTTGELFFGEGSRLTVL.